Each of the 26 T cell receptor beta chains below was sequenced from the same sample in a study of Ad26.COV2.S vaccination and SARS-CoV-2 variants. Profiled with immunoSEQ multiplex PCR; TCRdb holds only in-frame clones, not every one. The sample lists more than 300,000 clones; 75% to 90% were seen once. Treatment reported: roughly 18 received Ad26.COV2.S at low or high dose, single or two shots; roughly 5 received placebo; per-sample allocation not given. Each sample was drawn 63 days after the first injection (of vaccine or placebo). The sample was peripheral blood, taken in a trial of Ad26.COV2.S vaccine versus placebo. These receptors were taken from a person between 18 and 59 years old who received the Ad26.COV2.S COVID-19 vaccine or a placebo.

V usage is TRBV27 and J usage is TRBJ2-7; D gene unclear. Germline loops: CDR1 MNHEY, CDR2 SMNVEV (reference sequence). This CDR3 region has 13 residues. Between the trimmed V and J ends, which lost 5 bases and 0 bases, there was a span of 8 bases. The chain's CDR3 is CASSPTISYEQYF. CDR3 bases: TGTGCCAGCAGTCCCACCATCTCCTACGAGCAGTACTTC.

Turning to this clone: Other DNA sequences within the sample encode an identical CDR3. The rearrangement uses TRBV4-1 and TRBJ1-1, with 8 nucleotides matching TRBD1. This CDR3 has 14 residues. Germline V lookup: CDR1 MGHRA, CDR2 YSYEKL. V was pared by 4 bases and J by 1 base, with 2 bases of the junction left unmatched. The CDR3, as DNA: TGCGCCAGCAGCCCCGGACAGGGGAACACTGAAGCTTTCTTT. This codes for CASSPGQGNTEAFF.

The rearrangement joins TRBV6-4 to TRBJ2-3; a possible D gene is TRBD1 (6 bases). V lost 5 bases, J lost 0 bases, and 9 bases lay in between. The CDR3 sequence is 14 residues long. From germline, CDR1 is MRHNA and CDR2 SNTAGT. This chain's CDR3 is CASSRDTSTDTQYF. The CDR3 coding sequence is TGTGCCAGCAGTCGGGACACTAGCACAGATACGCAGTATTTT.

The chain uses TRBV10-2 and TRBJ2-5; TRBD2 matches 12 bases. Germline V gene data show CDR1 as WSHSY and CDR2 as SAAADI. The CDR3 runs 15 residues. The junction had 5 bases not matched to a gene; V was cut back by 8 bases and J by 1 base. CDR3 sequence reads: CASRRTSGTQETQYF. CDR3 nucleotide sequence: TGCGCCAGCCGCAGGACTAGCGGGACCCAAGAGACCCAGTACTTC.

Notes on this clone: Other DNA sequences in this sample translate to the same CDR3. The chain joins TRBV7-2 to TRBJ2-5, with D tentatively TRBD2 (5 bases). The CDR3 consists of 14 residues. CDR1 and CDR2 from the germline V gene are SGHTA and FQGNSA. V was shortened by 0 bases and J by 4 bases, with 9 bases between the two germline ends. The CDR3 DNA is TGTGCCAGCAGCTTAGCCGGACGGGGAGAGACCCAGTACTTC. It yields the protein CASSLAGRGETQYF. The full variable domain, completed using reference TRBV7-2 and TRBJ2-5, is GAGVSQSPSNKVTEKGKDVELRCDPISGHTALYWYRQSLGQGLEFLIYFQGNSAPDKSGLPSDRFSAERTGGSVSTLTIQRTQQEDSAVYLCASSLAGRGETQYFGPGTRLLVL.

V usage is TRBV20-1 and J usage is TRBJ1-4; D is undetermined. The V and J ends lost 6 bases and 5 bases respectively, with 7 bases between them. Per the germline V gene, CDR1 is DFQATT and CDR2 is SNEGSKA (reference sequence). The CDR3 covers 11 residues. CDR3 in DNA: TGCAGTGCCGCCCAAAATGAAAAACTGTTTTTT. Its protein is CSAAQNEKLFF.

The chain carries TRBV5-6 and TRBJ1-4; D might be TRBD1 (6 bases). The CDR3 spans 14 residues. Germline values: CDR1 SGHDT, CDR2 YYEEEE. Trimming stripped 5 bases from V and 7 bases from J, with 15 bases between. CDR3 region: CASRETGRGEKLFF. CDR3 coding DNA: TGTGCCAGCAGGGAGACAGGAAGGGGTGAAAAACTGTTTTTT. Using reference TRBV5-6 and TRBJ1-4 for the parts outside the CDR3, the full variable domain is DAGVTQSPTHLIKTRGQQVTLRCSPKSGHDTVSWYQQALGQGPQFIFQYYEEEERQRGNFPDRFSGHQFPNYSSELNVNALLLGDSALYLCASRETGRGEKLFFGSGTQLSVL.

The V gene is TRBV6-5, the J gene TRBJ1-3; D is undetermined. Trimming removed 5 bases at V and 4 bases at J, with 15 bases between. CDR1 is MNHEY and CDR2 is SVGAGI in the germline V gene. The CDR3 length is 15 residues. DNA for the CDR3: TGTGCCAGCAGTCTCCGGACGGAGCCCGGAAACACCATATATTTT. This encodes CASSLRTEPGNTIYF.

The chain employs TRBV6-4 and TRBJ2-1; 12 bases fit TRBD2. The J segment lost 5 bases and the V segment lost 5 bases, leaving 10 bases of the junction unmatched. The CDR3 loop spans 17 amino acids. Per the germline V gene, CDR1 is MRHNA and CDR2 is SNTAGT. In DNA form, the CDR3 reads TGTGCCAGCAGTCCTAGCGGGGGGGCCCTCTTGAACAATGAGCAGTTCTTC. Its translation: CASSPSGGALLNNEQFF.

The V gene is TRBV19, the J gene TRBJ1-1; 7 nucleotides agree with TRBD1. The CDR3 spans 13 residues. V gave up 4 bases and J gave up 4 bases; unmatched junction bases: 3. The germline CDR1 and CDR2 sequences are LNHDA and SQIVND (reference sequence). CDR3 amino acids: CASSKDRATEAFF. In DNA, the CDR3 is TGTGCCAGTAGTAAAGACAGGGCCACTGAAGCTTTCTTT.

This chain connects TRBV5-1 to TRBJ1-3, with a possible D match to TRBD1 (5 bases). The CDR3 consists of 16 residues. CDR1 and CDR2 (germline): SGHRS, YFSETQ. V lost 3 bases and J 2 bases, leaving 15 bases between the germline ends. CDR3 sequence reads: CASSYVGQGAGNTIYF. The CDR3 DNA sequence: TGCGCCAGCAGCTACGTGGGGCAGGGCGCTGGAAACACCATATATTTT.

The chain couples TRBV2 to TRBJ2-5, with D unclear. The CDR3 length is 13 residues. CDR1 and CDR2 from the germline V gene are SNHLY and FYNNEI. The V end was cut by 1 base, the J end by 4 bases, with 7 bases between. CDR3 DNA: TGTGCCAGCAGTGAAGAGATGGGAGAGACCCAGTACTTC. Translated, it gives CASSEEMGETQYF.

On this clone: Other DNA sequences within the sample encode an identical CDR3. The J gene is TRBJ2-7, the V gene TRBV5-6, with 8 nucleotides matching TRBD1. With V trimmed by 0 bases and J by 1 base, 0 bases remained unmatched. CDR3 length: 14 amino acids. Germline-derived CDR1 and CDR2 are SGHDT and YYEEEE. This CDR3 is CASSLGQGSYEQYF. DNA for the CDR3: TGTGCCAGCAGCTTGGGACAGGGGTCCTACGAGCAGTACTTC.

The chain uses TRBV15 and TRBJ2-3; D remains ambiguous. The CDR3 sequence is 15 residues long. V lost 0 bases and J 5 bases, leaving 12 bases between the germline ends. Germline V CDR1 and CDR2: LNHNV, YYDKDF (reference sequence). CDR3 nucleotides: TGTGCCACCAGCAGAGAGCTTGCTGGAGTAGATACGCAGTATTTT. Translating it yields CATSRELAGVDTQYF.

J is TRBJ1-5 and V is TRBV6-5, with D perhaps TRBD1 (6 bases). The CDR3 has 15 residues. Germline loops: CDR1 MNHEY, CDR2 SVGAGI. V gave up 6 bases and J gave up 1 base, with 13 bases separating them. The CDR3 sequence is CASRQGLGSNQPQHF. CDR3 sequence (DNA): TGTGCCAGCAGACAGGGTTTGGGCAGCAATCAGCCCCAGCATTTT.

V and J are TRBV19 and TRBJ1-1; tentatively, D is TRBD1 (6 bases). This CDR3 comprises 14 residues. Per the germline V gene, CDR1 is LNHDA and CDR2 is SQIVND (reference sequence). The V gene lost 5 bases and the J gene lost 0 bases, with 10 bases spanning the gap. CDR3 in amino acids: CASSGGRMNTEAFF. The CDR3, as DNA: TGTGCCAGTAGTGGGGGGCGGATGAACACTGAAGCTTTCTTT.

The V call is TRBV10-1, the J call TRBJ1-1; D might be TRBD1 (5 bases). Trimming removed 0 bases at V and 4 bases at J, with 6 bases between. Germline CDR1 WNHNN, CDR2 SYGVQD (reference sequence). The CDR3 length is 13 residues. CDR3 loop: CASSESGGTEAFF. The DNA of the CDR3 is TGCGCCAGCAGTGAGTCCGGGGGCACTGAAGCTTTCTTT.

The rearrangement links TRBV5-5 to TRBJ1-3, with a weak D call TRBD1 (5 bases). Germline loops: CDR1 SGHKS, CDR2 YYEKEE (reference sequence). The CDR3 runs 13 residues. Between the trimmed V and J ends, which lost 3 bases and 4 bases, there was a span of 8 bases. For the CDR3, the DNA is TGTGCCAGCAGCTCAGACAGCGGAAACACCATATATTTT. Encoded protein: CASSSDSGNTIYF.

The chain's CDR3 is CASSDRGPSRNTEAFF. The CDR3 region has the DNA TGTGCCAGCAGCGACAGGGGGCCCAGTCGGAACACTGAAGCTTTCTTT. V and J are TRBV7-3 and TRBJ1-1; TRBD1 matches 10 bases. V trimming: 5 bases; J trimming: 1 base; junction bases outside the gene matches: 7. The germline gives CDR1 SGHTA, CDR2 FQGTGA. The CDR3 runs 16 residues.

The chain has TRBV5-4 and TRBJ2-7, with TRBD2 matching 12 bases. This CDR3 region has 14 residues. Germline trimming cut 4 bases from V and 3 bases from J; bases unmatched to any gene: 2. Germline V lookup: CDR1 SGHNT, CDR2 YYREEE (reference sequence). CDR3 in DNA: TGTGCCAGCAGCAAGACTAGCGGGAGCTACGAGCAGTACTTC. Translated, it gives CASSKTSGSYEQYF. The full variable domain, rest sourced from reference TRBV5-4 and TRBJ2-7, is ETGVTQSPTHLIKTRGQQVTLRCSSQSGHNTVSWYQQALGQGPQFIFQYYREEENGRGNFPPRFSGLQFPNYSSELNVNALELDDSALYLCASSKTSGSYEQYFGPGTRLTVT.

The rearrangement joins TRBV2 to TRBJ2-5, with TRBD1 matching over 10 bases. The CDR3 sequence is 16 residues long. The germline V gene has CDR1 SNHLY and CDR2 FYNNEI. V lost 3 bases to trimming and J lost 3 bases; unmatched junction nucleotides: 7. CDR3 sequence reads: CASSDHWDRGEETQYF. As DNA, the CDR3 is TGTGCCAGCAGTGATCATTGGGACAGGGGCGAAGAGACCCAGTACTTC. Full variable domain (remainder filled in from reference TRBV2 and TRBJ2-5): EPEVTQTPSHQVTQMGQEVILRCVPISNHLYFYWYRQILGQKVEFLVSFYNNEISEKSEIFDDQFSVERPDGSNFTLKIRSTKLEDSAMYFCASSDHWDRGEETQYFGPGTRLLVL.

The DNA for the CDR3 is TGTGCCAGCAGCTTAGAAGGGGCAAGAGAGCAGTACTTC. This codes for CASSLEGAREQYF. The chain employs TRBV7-2 and TRBJ2-7; TRBD1 is a possible D gene (5 bases). V was clipped by 1 base and J by 7 bases, with 11 bases between them. There are 13 residues in the CDR3. Germline V gene lookup returns CDR1 SGHTA and CDR2 FQGNSA.

This chain links TRBV27 with TRBJ1-1, with D possibly being TRBD1 (6 bases). The CDR3 length is 15 residues. The V and J ends lost 3 bases and 6 bases respectively, with 17 bases between them. Germline V gives CDR1 MNHEY, CDR2 SMNVEV (reference sequence). This CDR3 is CASSFNIGGVAEAFF. The CDR3, as DNA: TGTGCCAGCAGTTTTAACATAGGGGGGGTCGCTGAAGCTTTCTTT.

The chain joins TRBV6-2 or TRBV6-3 to TRBJ1-6; 7 positions agree with TRBD1. CDR3 size: 13 residues. The J segment lost 10 bases and the V segment lost 4 bases, leaving 4 bases of the junction unmatched. Germline V gene data show CDR1 as MNHEY and CDR2 as SVGEGT. The CDR3 here is CASSSTGDSPLHF. The CDR3 bases are TGTGCCAGCAGTTCTACAGGGGACTCACCCCTCCACTTT.

The CDR3 here is CASSFDQGKTGNTIYF. CDR3 in DNA: TGTGCCAGCAGTTTCGATCAGGGAAAAACTGGAAACACCATATATTTT. The chain is built from TRBV27 and TRBJ1-3; D may be TRBD1 (5 bases). V lost 3 bases to trimming and J lost 2 bases, with 14 bases between them. CDR3 size: 16 residues. CDR1 MNHEY and CDR2 SMNVEV come from the germline V gene (reference sequence).

CDR3 residues: CASSLYGTEYNEQFF. CDR3 DNA: TGCGCCAGCAGCTTGTACGGGACAGAGTACAATGAGCAGTTCTTC. The chain couples TRBV5-1 to TRBJ2-1, with 7 positions matching TRBD1. J was trimmed by 4 bases and V by 1 base; bases with no gene match: 5. This CDR3 comprises 15 residues. Germline V gene sequence: CDR1 SGHRS, CDR2 YFSETQ.